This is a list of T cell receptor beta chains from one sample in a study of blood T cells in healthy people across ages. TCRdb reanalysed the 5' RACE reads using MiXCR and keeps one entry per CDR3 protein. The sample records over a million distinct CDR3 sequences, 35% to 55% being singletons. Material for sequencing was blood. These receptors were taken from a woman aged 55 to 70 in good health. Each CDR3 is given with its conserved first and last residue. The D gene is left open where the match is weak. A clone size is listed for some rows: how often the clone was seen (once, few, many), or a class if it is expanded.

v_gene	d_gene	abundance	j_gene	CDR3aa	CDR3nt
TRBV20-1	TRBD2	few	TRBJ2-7	CSARSRTSGSSYEQYF	TGCAGTGCTAGATCCCGGACTAGCGGGTCCTCCTACGAGCAGTACTTC
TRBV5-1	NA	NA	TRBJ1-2	CASSFTSADGYTF	TGCGCCAGCAGCTTTACATCCGCCGATGGCTACACCTTC
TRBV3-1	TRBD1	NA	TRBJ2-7	CASSQERGPLVREQYF	TGTGCCAGCAGCCAAGAAAGGGGGCCTCTTGTTCGCGAGCAGTACTTC
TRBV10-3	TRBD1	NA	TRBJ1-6	CAISESDREGSPLHF	TGTGCCATCAGTGAGTCGGACAGGGAGGGATCACCCCTCCACTTT
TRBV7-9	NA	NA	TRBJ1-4	CASSLRPGLKLFF	TGTGCCAGCAGCTTGCGACCGGGTCTAAAACTGTTTTTT
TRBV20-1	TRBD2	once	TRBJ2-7	CSARRGLAGTYEQYF	TGCAGTGCTAGGAGGGGACTAGCGGGAACCTACGAGCAGTACTTC
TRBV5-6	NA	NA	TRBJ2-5	CASSFQVRETQYF	TGTGCCAGCAGCTTTCAAGTCCGGGAGACCCAGTACTTC
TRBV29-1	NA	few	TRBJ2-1	CSVAGQGALAGGASNEQFF	TGCAGCGTTGCGGGACAGGGGGCTCTAGCGGGAGGGGCGTCCAATGAGCAGTTCTTC
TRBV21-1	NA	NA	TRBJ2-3	CASSNLGGRASTDTQYF	TGTGCCAGCAGCAATCTGGGGGGCCGTGCTAGCACAGATACGCAGTATTTT
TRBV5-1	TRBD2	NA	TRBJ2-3	CASGPSGSKADTQYF	TGCGCCAGCGGTCCGAGCGGGAGTAAAGCAGATACGCAGTATTTT
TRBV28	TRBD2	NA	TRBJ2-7	CASSLGGVWNEQYF	TGCGCCAGCAGTCTGGGGGGGGTTTGGAACGAGCAGTACTTC
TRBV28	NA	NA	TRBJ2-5	CASSLGAGVQETQYF	TGTGCCAGCAGTTTAGGGGCAGGGGTCCAAGAGACCCAGTACTTC
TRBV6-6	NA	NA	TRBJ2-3	CASSTFQSTDTQYF	TGTGCCAGCAGTACCTTCCAAAGCACAGATACGCAGTATTTT
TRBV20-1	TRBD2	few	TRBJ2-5	CSATGGLAGEVQYF	TGCAGTGCTACTGGGGGGCTAGCGGGAGAGGTCCAGTACTTC
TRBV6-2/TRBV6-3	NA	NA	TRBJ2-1	CASSYFGNNEQFF	TGTGCCAGCAGTTACTTTGGCAACAATGAGCAGTTCTTC
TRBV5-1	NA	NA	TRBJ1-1	CASRGAGVNTEAFF	TGCGCCAGCAGGGGGGCCGGGGTGAACACTGAAGCTTTCTTT
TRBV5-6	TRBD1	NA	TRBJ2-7	CASSLFVGGLTYEQYF	TGTGCCAGCAGCTTATTCGTAGGGGGCCTAACCTACGAGCAGTACTTC
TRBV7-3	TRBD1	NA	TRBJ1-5	CASSVGGQNQPQHF	TGTGCCAGCAGCGTAGGGGGACAGAATCAGCCCCAGCATTTT
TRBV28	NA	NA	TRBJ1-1	CAVGATEAFF	TGTGCCGTGGGAGCCACTGAAGCTTTCTTT
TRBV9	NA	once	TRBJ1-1	CASSPHLGTVNTEAFF	TGTGCCAGCAGCCCACACCTTGGGACGGTGAACACTGAAGCTTTCTTT
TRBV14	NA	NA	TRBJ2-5	CASSQIRGQETQYF	TGTGCCAGCAGCCAAATACGGGGGCAAGAGACCCAGTACTTC
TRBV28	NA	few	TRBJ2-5	CASNPTSDRPQETQYF	TGTGCCAGCAACCCGACCTCGGACAGACCACAAGAGACCCAGTACTTC
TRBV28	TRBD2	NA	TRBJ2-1	CASSNSGRAHEQFF	TGTGCCAGCAGTAATAGCGGGAGGGCCCATGAGCAGTTCTTC
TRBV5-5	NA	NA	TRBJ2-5	CASSLVHGGLETQYF	TGTGCCAGCAGCTTGGTACACGGGGGGCTGGAGACCCAGTACTTC
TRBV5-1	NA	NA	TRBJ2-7	CASSLSRGTGPYEQYF	TGCGCCAGCAGCTTGTCCCGGGGGACTGGACCCTACGAGCAGTACTTC
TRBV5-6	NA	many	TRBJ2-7	CASSAPGNIYEQYF	TGTGCCAGCAGCGCCCCTGGAAATATCTACGAGCAGTACTTC
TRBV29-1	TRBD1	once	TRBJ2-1	CSVDSDRVNEQFF	TGCAGCGTCGATAGCGACAGGGTCAATGAGCAGTTCTTC
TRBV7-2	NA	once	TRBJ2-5	CASSALGWRQETQYF	TGTGCCAGCAGCGCTTTAGGGTGGAGGCAAGAGACCCAGTACTTC
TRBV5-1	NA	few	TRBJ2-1	CASSLRGDPSYNEQFF	TGCGCCAGCAGCTTGCGAGGGGACCCCTCCTACAATGAGCAGTTCTTC
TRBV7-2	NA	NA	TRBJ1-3	CASSEAGSSRNTIYF	TGTGCCAGCAGCGAGGCAGGGAGTAGTAGAAACACCATATATTTT
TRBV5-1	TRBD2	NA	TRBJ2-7	CASSLALAGGPSEQYF	TGCGCCAGCAGCTTGGCCCTAGCGGGAGGGCCAAGCGAGCAGTACTTC
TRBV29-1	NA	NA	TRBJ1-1	CSVGSRRMNTEAFF	TGCAGCGTTGGGTCCCGGCGAATGAACACTGAAGCTTTCTTT
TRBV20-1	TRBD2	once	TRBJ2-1	CSARKAGGLGEQFF	TGCAGTGCTCGGAAAGCGGGAGGGCTGGGTGAGCAGTTCTTC
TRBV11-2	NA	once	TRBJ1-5	CASSLDVAGNQPQHF	TGTGCCAGCAGCTTAGATGTGGCAGGCAATCAGCCCCAGCATTTT
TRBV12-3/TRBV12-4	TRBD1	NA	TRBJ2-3	CASKGQGTTQYF	TGTGCCAGCAAAGGACAGGGGACAACGCAGTATTTT
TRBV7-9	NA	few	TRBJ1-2	CASSPQGSQTVSYGYTF	TGTGCCAGCAGCCCACAAGGCAGCCAGACAGTTTCCTATGGCTACACCTTC
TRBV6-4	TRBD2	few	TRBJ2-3	CASSTLAGPTDTQYF	TGTGCCAGCAGTACCTTAGCGGGTCCCACAGATACGCAGTATTTT
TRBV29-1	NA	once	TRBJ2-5	CSVEPAYRTETQYF	TGCAGCGTTGAGCCAGCTTATCGTACGGAGACCCAGTACTTC
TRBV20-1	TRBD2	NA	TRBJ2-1	CSARADYRVSGRIRNEQFF	TGCAGTGCTAGAGCGGATTATCGGGTTAGCGGGAGGATTCGCAATGAGCAGTTCTTC
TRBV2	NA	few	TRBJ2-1	CASRAPSNEQFF	TGTGCCAGCAGAGCGCCCTCCAATGAGCAGTTCTTC
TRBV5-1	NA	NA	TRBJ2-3	CASSGRTGTDTQYF	TGCGCCAGCAGCGGGCGGACAGGCACAGATACGCAGTATTTT
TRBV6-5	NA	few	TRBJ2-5	CASSDTGGEETQYF	TGTGCCAGCAGTGACACAGGGGGGGAAGAGACCCAGTACTTC
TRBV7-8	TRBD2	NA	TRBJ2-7	CASSLALSGGGYEQYF	TGTGCCAGCAGCTTAGCCTTAAGCGGGGGGGGCTACGAGCAGTACTTC
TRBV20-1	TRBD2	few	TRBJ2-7	CSARGRLAGGPYEQYF	TGCAGTGCTAGAGGCAGACTAGCGGGAGGGCCCTACGAGCAGTACTTC
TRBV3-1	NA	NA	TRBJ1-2	CASSPERGGYTF	TGTGCCAGCAGCCCGGAACGGGGTGGCTACACCTTC
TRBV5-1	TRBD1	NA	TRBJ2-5	CASSSPTGGGETQYF	TGCGCCAGCAGCTCGCCAACAGGGGGTGGAGAGACCCAGTACTTC
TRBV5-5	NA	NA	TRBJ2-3	CASSLGLSRSTDTQYF	TGTGCCAGCAGCTTGGGGCTGAGCCGCAGCACAGATACGCAGTATTTT
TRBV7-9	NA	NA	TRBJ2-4	CASSHPVREIAKNIQYF	TGTGCCAGCAGCCACCCCGTCAGGGAGATAGCCAAAAACATTCAGTACTTC
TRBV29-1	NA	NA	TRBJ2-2	CSVERSGTGELFF	TGCAGCGTTGAGCGTTCGGGCACCGGGGAGCTGTTTTTT
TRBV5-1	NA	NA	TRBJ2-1	CASSREPVYNEQFF	TGCGCCAGCTCTCGGGAGCCGGTTTACAATGAGCAGTTCTTC
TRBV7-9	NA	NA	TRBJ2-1	CASTTTSSNEQFF	TGTGCCAGCACCACGACTAGTTCCAATGAGCAGTTCTTC
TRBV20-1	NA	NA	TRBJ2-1	CSATGPTIVYNEQFF	TGCAGTGCAACAGGCCCGACCATCGTTTACAATGAGCAGTTCTTC
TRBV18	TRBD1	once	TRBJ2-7	CASSPLTGISYEQYF	TGTGCCAGCTCACCTTTGACAGGGATTAGCTACGAGCAGTACTTC
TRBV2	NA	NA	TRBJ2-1	CAIARQGFINEQFF	TGTGCCATAGCAAGGCAGGGATTTATCAATGAGCAGTTCTTC
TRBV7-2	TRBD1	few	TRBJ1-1	CASSLPQGSTEAFF	TGTGCCAGCAGCTTACCACAGGGGAGCACTGAAGCTTTCTTT
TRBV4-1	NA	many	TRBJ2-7	CASSQGPPRRSYEQYF	TGCGCCAGCAGCCAAGGCCCACCACGAAGGTCCTACGAGCAGTACTTC
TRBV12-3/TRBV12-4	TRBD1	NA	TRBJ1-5	CASSPTRQGDAQPQHF	TGTGCCAGCAGTCCCACACGACAGGGGGATGCTCAGCCCCAGCATTTT
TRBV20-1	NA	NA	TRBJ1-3	CSAQSWGNTIYF	TGCAGTGCCCAAAGCTGGGGAAACACCATATATTTT